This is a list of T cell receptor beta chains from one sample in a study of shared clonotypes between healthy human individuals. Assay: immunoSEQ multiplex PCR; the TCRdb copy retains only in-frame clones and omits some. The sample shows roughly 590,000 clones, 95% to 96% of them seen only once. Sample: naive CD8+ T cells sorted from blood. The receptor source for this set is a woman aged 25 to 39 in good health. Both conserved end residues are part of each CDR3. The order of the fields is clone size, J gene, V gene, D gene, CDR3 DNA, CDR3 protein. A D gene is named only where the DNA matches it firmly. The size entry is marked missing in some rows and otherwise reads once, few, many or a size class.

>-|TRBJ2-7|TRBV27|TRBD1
TGTGCCAGCAGGACGACAGGGGACTACGAGCAGTACTTC
CASRTTGDYEQYF
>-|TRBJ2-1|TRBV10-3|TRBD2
TGTGCCATCAGTGAGTCGGGCACCGGGACTAGGTCCTACAATGAGCAGTTCTTC
CAISESGTGTRSYNEQFF
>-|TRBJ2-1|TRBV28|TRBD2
TGTGCCAGCAGTTTATTATTCGGCGGTGTAGGAGCGGGAAACTCCTACAATGAGCAGTTCTTC
CASSLLFGGVGAGNSYNEQFF
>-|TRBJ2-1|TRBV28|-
TGTGCCAGCACCTACTGGCATTCCAGCGGAGCTACCTACAATGAGCAGTTCTTC
CASTYWHSSGATYNEQFF
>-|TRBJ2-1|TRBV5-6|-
TGTGCCAGCAGCTGGGAAGTCTACAATGAGCAGTTCTTC
CASSWEVYNEQFF
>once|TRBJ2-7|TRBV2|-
TGTGCCAGCAGTGAAGTCCTTGGGGGATCCGAGCAGTACTTC
CASSEVLGGSEQYF
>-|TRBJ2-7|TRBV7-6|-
TGTGCCAGCAGCTTATCGAGATCCTACGAGCAGTACTTC
CASSLSRSYEQYF
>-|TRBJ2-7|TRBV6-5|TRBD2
TGTGCCACGCGGTGGGCTAGCGGACGCTACGAGCAGTACTTC
CATRWASGRYEQYF
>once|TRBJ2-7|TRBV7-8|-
TGTGCCAGCAGCTTTTCTTTGGGGGCCCCATCCTACGAGCAGTACTTC
CASSFSLGAPSYEQYF
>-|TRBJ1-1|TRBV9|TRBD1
TGTGCCAGCAGCTCGACAGGGGGGGGAACTGAAGCTTTCTTT
CASSSTGGGTEAFF
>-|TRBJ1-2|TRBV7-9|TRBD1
TGTGCCAGCAGCATCGGACAGGGCCTTAACTATGGCTACACCTTC
CASSIGQGLNYGYTF
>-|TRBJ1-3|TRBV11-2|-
TGTGCCAGCAGCCGGGCGTGGGGCCACTCTGGAAACACCATATATTTT
CASSRAWGHSGNTIYF
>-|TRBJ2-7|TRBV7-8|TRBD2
TGTGCCAGCAGCTCATCCAGGACTAGTCACTACGAGCAGTACTTC
CASSSSRTSHYEQYF
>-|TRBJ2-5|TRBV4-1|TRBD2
TGCGCCAGCAGCCAAGTGAGCGGGGACGTGAAGACCCAGTACTTC
CASSQVSGDVKTQYF
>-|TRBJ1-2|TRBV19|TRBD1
TGTGCCAGTAGCGTCGGACAGGGCCCTAACTATGGCTACACCTTC
CASSVGQGPNYGYTF
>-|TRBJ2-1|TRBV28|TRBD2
TGTGCCAGCAGTTTAGGGGGGGAGGGTAGTGAGCAGTTCTTC
CASSLGGEGSEQFF
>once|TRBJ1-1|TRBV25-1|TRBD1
TGTGCCAGCAGTGAATCGGGACAGGGGAACGCTGAAGCTTTCTTT
CASSESGQGNAEAFF
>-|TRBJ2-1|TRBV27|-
TGTGCCAGCAGTTTAGGAGGAAGCTCCTACAATGAGCAGTTCTTC
CASSLGGSSYNEQFF
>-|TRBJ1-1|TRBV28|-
TGTGCCAGCAGTTTATGGAGGACTGAAGCTTTCTTT
CASSLWRTEAFF
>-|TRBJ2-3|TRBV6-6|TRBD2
TGTGCCAGCAGTCCGCGGACTAGCGAATACACAGATACGCAGTATTTT
CASSPRTSEYTDTQYF
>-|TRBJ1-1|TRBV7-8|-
TGTGCCAGCAGCTTAGACGGGTTGGTTAGCACTGAAGCTTTCTTT
CASSLDGLVSTEAFF
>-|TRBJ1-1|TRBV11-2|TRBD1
TGTGCCAGCAGCTTGGGACAGGGGGGTGAAGCTTTCTTT
CASSLGQGGEAFF